Following are 5 T cell receptor beta chains from one sample sequenced in a study of blood T cell repertoires in COVID-19. This table comes from immunoSEQ multiplex PCR, and its TCRdb copy is limited to in-frame clones, with some not included. The sample holds over 300,000 clones, 65% to 85% seen once. The sequenced sample consisted of peripheral blood. These receptors were collected from a woman aged 50 to 65 with acute or convalescent COVID-19.

The rearrangement uses TRBV5-6 and TRBJ2-7; 9 bases align to TRBD1. This CDR3 spans 14 amino acids. V shed 4 bases, J shed 6 bases, and the junction held 8 bases outside the gene matches. Germline CDR1 and CDR2: SGHDT and YYEEEE. CDR3 region: CASSGWDREGEQYV. CDR3 coding DNA: TGTGCCAGCAGCGGTTGGGACAGGGAAGGCGAGCAGTACGTC.

This chain links TRBV19 with TRBJ2-1; the D gene is possibly TRBD2 (6 bases). Germline V gene data show CDR1 as LNHDA and CDR2 as SQIVND (reference sequence). CDR3 length equals 15 residues. V gave up 6 bases and J gave up 5 bases, with 17 bases separating them. This chain's CDR3 is CASSAFGTAHNEQFF. In nucleotides, the CDR3 is TGTGCCAGTAGCGCATTTGGGACTGCCCACAATGAGCAGTTCTTC. Combining the CDR3 with reference TRBV19 and TRBJ2-1 gives the whole variable domain DGGITQSPKYLFRKEGQNVTLSCEQNLNHDAMYWYRQDPGQGLRLIYYSQIVNDFQKGDIAEGYSVSREKKESFPLTVTSAQKNPTAFYLCASSAFGTAHNEQFFGPGTRLTVL.

The V and J genes are TRBV5-4 and TRBJ1-5, with 10 bases that match TRBD1. Germline V gives CDR1 SGHNT, CDR2 YYREEE (reference sequence). V lost 9 bases, J lost 4 bases, and 1 base stayed unmatched. The CDR3 consists of 12 residues. For the CDR3, the DNA is TGTGCCACGGGACAGGGGAATCAGCCCCAGCATTTT. This encodes CATGQGNQPQHF.

This clone has only one observation. V is TRBV7-2 and J is TRBJ1-2; possibly TRBD1 for D (6 bases). Trimming left V 0 bases short and J 0 bases short, with 14 bases between. The germline CDR1 and CDR2 sequences are SGHTA and FQGNSA. The CDR3 extends over 17 amino acids. The CDR3 loop is CASSLAPRGGSNYGYTF. The CDR3 DNA reads TGTGCCAGCAGCTTAGCGCCGAGGGGGGGGTCTAACTATGGCTACACCTTC.

The V and J genes are TRBV27 and TRBJ2-5, with 15 bases lining up with TRBD2. This CDR3 is 15 amino acids long. Germline V gene sequence: CDR1 MNHEY, CDR2 SMNVEV (reference sequence). V dropped 8 bases and J dropped 5; count of bases not matched to a gene: 6. CDR3 region: CASGPGTSGRETQYF. The CDR3 DNA sequence: TGTGCCAGCGGACCCGGGACTAGCGGGAGGGAGACCCAGTACTTC.